Below, 2 T cell receptor beta chains from the same sample are listed, as sequenced in a study of blood T cell repertoires in COVID-19. Sequenced by immunoSEQ multiplex PCR; TCRdb stores in-frame clones only, minus some. The repertoire holds about 150,000 clones, with roughly 80% as singletons. Sequences were obtained from peripheral blood. Receptor source: a human donor in a cohort sampled during active COVID-19.

The chain couples TRBV5-1 to TRBJ2-2; 11 bases are shared with TRBD2. The CDR3 spans 17 residues. Losses at the gene ends were 9 bases for V and 3 bases for J; bases not matched to a gene: 13. Per germline, CDR1 SGHRS and CDR2 YFSETQ. CDR3 loop: CATQNREGLADTGELFF. The CDR3 nucleotides are TGCGCCACTCAGAACCGAGAGGGACTAGCGGACACCGGGGAGCTGTTTTTT.

The V gene is TRBV11-3, the J gene TRBJ2-5, with D tentatively TRBD1 (6 bases). This CDR3 comprises 15 residues. The V gene's germline CDR1 is SGHNT and CDR2 YENEEA. V lost 1 base and J 1 base, leaving 10 bases between the germline ends. In DNA, the CDR3 is TGTGCCAGCAGCTTAGGACAGGAGATCCAAGAGACCCAGTACTTC. It encodes CASSLGQEIQETQYF. Filled out from reference TRBV11-3 and TRBJ2-5, the complete variable domain reads EAGVVQSPRYKIIEKKQPVAFWCNPISGHNTLYWYLQNLGQGPELLIRYENEEAVDDSQLPKDRFSAERLKGVDSTLKIQPAELGDSAVYLCASSLGQEIQETQYFGPGTRLLVL.